This T cell receptor beta chain is from a study of T cell responses to AZD1222 COVID-19 vaccine. Study results and caveats: Females made up more of the donors, who were largely white British, and clonal diversity may have come out too low. The study sampled repertoires only after the peak T cell response. Seropositivity was recorded at baseline in only 6 or 7 AZD1222 recipients.

Data came from immunoSEQ multiplex PCR; TCRdb stores just in-frame clones and leaves some out. The sample comprises 120,000 or so clones, 90% to 95% of which are singletons, and more than 4.5% rests with the top ten. As for this clone: Its antigen is as yet unknown.

Second-dose timings of about 4 or about 12 weeks were pooled. The length of the CDR3 is 15 residues. After removal of 8 bases from V and 6 bases from J, the junction contained 9 bases not matched to a gene. In germline, CDR1 is MNHEY, CDR2 SVGAGI. Here the sequenced sample was peripheral blood, taken 28 days after the second AZD1222 dose. The receptor was derived from an adult who received the AZD1222 COVID-19 vaccine. The chain has TRBV6-5 and TRBJ2-1; the match to TRBD2 covers 11 bases. The CDR3 nucleotides are TGTGCCAGCCGCGATAGACTAGCGGGGCTCAATGAGCAGTTCTTC. It is translated as CASRDRLAGLNEQFF.